This T cell receptor (beta chain) was sequenced during a study of blood T cells in healthy people across ages. Study-level results: CMV status of donors was unknown, possibly confounding expanded clonotype changes. Roughly linear age-related decline in beta diversity appeared, significant by age approximately 43.

V dropped 6 bases and J dropped 3; count of bases not matched to a gene: 4. This CDR3 region has 13 residues. CDR1 and CDR2 (germline): DFQATT, SNEGSKA (reference sequence). Concerning this clonotype itself: Its specificity is unknown.

Through a sample-barcoded 5' primer and a J-beta primer mix, a second PCR was run for roughly 7 to 12 cycles. The authors tagged each cDNA molecule using a template-switch adaptor with 12 random nucleotides. TCRdb analysed the 5' RACE reads with MiXCR anew, one entry per CDR3 protein. Of roughly 800,000 distinct CDR3 sequences in the sample, roughly 25% were seen once. Separately, the same data were catalogued under a study of T cells of mothers and their children.

The gene calls are TRBV20-1 and TRBJ2-2, with 7 nucleotides matching TRBD2. This TCR derives from a boy younger than 18 in good health. The sample taken for sequencing was blood. The chain's CDR3 is CSAWDYYTGELFF. CDR3 sequence (DNA): TGCAGTGCCTGGGACTATTACACCGGGGAGCTGTTTTTT.